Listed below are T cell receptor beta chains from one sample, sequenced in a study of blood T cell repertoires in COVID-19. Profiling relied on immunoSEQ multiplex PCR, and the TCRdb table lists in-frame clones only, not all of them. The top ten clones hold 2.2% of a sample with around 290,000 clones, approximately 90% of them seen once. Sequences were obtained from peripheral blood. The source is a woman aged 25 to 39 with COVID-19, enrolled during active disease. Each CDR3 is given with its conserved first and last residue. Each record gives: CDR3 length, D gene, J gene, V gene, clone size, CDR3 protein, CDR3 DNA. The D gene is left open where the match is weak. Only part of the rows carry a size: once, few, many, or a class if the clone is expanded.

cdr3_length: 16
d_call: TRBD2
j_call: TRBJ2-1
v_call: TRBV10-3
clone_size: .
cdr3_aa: CAISERLAGVGNEQFF
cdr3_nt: TGTGCCATCAGTGAACGATTAGCGGGAGTAGGCAATGAGCAGTTCTTC

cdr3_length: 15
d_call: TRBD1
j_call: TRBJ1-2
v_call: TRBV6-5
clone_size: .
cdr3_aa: CASSNAIDRGGGYTF
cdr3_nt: TGTGCCAGCAGTAACGCAATCGACAGGGGAGGGGGCTACACCTTC

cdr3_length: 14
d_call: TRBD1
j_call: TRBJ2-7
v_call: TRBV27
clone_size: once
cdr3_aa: CASSPRTGWYEQYF
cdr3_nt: TGTGCCAGCAGTCCCCGGACAGGGTGGTACGAGCAGTACTTC

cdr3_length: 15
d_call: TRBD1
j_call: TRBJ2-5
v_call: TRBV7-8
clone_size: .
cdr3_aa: CASSFSTGDQETQYF
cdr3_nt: TGTGCCAGCAGCTTTTCGACAGGGGATCAAGAGACCCAGTACTTC

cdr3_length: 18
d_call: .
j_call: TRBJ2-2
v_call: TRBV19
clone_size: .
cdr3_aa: CASSFSSPGLGESGELFF
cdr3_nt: TGTGCCAGTAGTTTTTCGTCACCGGGACTCGGGGAAAGCGGGGAGCTGTTTTTT

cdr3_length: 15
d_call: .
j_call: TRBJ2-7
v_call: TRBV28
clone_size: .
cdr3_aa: CASRLATDRSGVQYF
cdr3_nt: TGTGCCAGCAGACTTGCAACGGACAGGTCGGGGGTGCAGTACTTC

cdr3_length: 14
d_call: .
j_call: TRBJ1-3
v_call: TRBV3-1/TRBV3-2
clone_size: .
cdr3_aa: CASSDSDSGNTIYF
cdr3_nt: TGTGCCAGCAGCGATTCAGACTCTGGAAACACCATATATTTT

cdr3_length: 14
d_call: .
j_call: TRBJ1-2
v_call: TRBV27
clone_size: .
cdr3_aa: CASGYPGTGYGYTF
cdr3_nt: TGTGCCAGCGGCTACCCAGGGACTGGCTATGGCTACACCTTC

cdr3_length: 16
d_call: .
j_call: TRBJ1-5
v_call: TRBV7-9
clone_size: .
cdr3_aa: CASSPDSILGHQPQHF
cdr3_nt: TGTGCCAGCAGCCCCGACAGTATCCTTGGGCATCAGCCCCAGCATTTT

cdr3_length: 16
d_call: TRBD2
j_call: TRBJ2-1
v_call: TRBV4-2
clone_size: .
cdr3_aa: CASSRASGSSYNEQFF
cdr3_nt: TGTGCCAGCAGCCGGGCTAGCGGGAGCTCCTACAATGAGCAGTTCTTC

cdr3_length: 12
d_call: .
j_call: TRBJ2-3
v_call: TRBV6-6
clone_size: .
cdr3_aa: CASSSSTDTQYF
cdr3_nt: .

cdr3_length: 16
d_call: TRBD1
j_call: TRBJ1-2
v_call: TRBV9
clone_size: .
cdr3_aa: CASSAAGTGLIYGYTF
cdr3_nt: TGTGCCAGCAGCGCCGCCGGGACAGGGCTAATCTATGGCTACACCTTC

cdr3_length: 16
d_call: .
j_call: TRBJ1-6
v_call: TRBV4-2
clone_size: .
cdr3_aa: CASSQTQGTRGSPLHF
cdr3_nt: TGTGCCAGCAGCCAAACCCAGGGTACGCGCGGATCACCCCTCCACTTT

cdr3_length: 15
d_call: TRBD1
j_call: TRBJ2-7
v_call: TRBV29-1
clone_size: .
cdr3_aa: CSVEETRDSDYEQYF
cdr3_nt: TGCAGCGTTGAAGAGACTCGGGACAGCGATTACGAGCAGTACTTC

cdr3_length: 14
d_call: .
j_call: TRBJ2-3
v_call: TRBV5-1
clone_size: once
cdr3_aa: CASSPGLLTDTQYF
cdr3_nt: TGCGCCAGCAGCCCCGGACTACTAACAGATACGCAGTATTTT

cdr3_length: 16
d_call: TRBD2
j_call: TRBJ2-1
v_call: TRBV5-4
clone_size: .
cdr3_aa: CASSVGTSGRYNEQFF
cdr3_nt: TGTGCCAGCAGCGTAGGGACTAGCGGGAGGTACAATGAGCAGTTCTTC

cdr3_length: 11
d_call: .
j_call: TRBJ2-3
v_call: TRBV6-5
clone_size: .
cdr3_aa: CASSNEDTQYF
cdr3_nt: TGTGCCAGCAGTAACGAGGATACGCAGTATTTT

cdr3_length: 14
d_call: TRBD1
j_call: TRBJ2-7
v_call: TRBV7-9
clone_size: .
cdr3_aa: CASSRTGGRYEQYF
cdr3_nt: TGTGCCAGCAGCCGGACAGGGGGAAGGTACGAGCAGTACTTC

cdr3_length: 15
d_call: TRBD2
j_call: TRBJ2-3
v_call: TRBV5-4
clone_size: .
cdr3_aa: CASSLERGAGDTQYF
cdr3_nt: TGTGCCAGCAGCTTGGAGCGGGGGGCGGGAGATACGCAGTATTTT

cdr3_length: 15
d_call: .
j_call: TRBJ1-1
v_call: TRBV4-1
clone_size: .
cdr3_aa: CASSRVGGGGIEAFF
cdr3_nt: TGCGCCAGCAGCCGAGTTGGGGGGGGAGGGATTGAAGCTTTCTTT

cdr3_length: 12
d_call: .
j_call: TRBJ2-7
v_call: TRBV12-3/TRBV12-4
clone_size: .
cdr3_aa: CASRQHSYEQYF
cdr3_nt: TGTGCCAGCAGGCAACACAGCTACGAGCAGTACTTC

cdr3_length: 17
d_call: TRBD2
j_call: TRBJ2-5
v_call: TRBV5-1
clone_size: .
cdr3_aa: CASSLAGTSGGKETQYF
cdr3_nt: TGCGCCAGCAGCTTGGCCGGGACTAGCGGCGGTAAAGAGACCCAGTACTTC

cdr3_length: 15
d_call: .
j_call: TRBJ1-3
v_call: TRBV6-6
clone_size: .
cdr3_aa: CATLQGFASGNTIYF
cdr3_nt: TGTGCCACCCTACAGGGTTTTGCCTCTGGAAACACCATATATTTT

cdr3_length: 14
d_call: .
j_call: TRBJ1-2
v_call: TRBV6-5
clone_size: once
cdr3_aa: CASSYSSVNYGYTF
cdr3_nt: TGTGCCAGCAGTTACTCGTCTGTCAACTATGGCTACACCTTC

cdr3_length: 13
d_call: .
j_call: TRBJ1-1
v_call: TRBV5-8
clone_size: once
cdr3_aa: CASSYTANTEAFF
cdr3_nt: TGTGCCAGCAGTTATACAGCCAACACTGAAGCTTTCTTT

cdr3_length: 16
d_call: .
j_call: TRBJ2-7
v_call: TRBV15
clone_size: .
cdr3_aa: CATSRDRRGPTYEQYF
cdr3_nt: TGTGCCACCAGCAGAGATAGGAGGGGGCCCACCTACGAGCAGTACTTC

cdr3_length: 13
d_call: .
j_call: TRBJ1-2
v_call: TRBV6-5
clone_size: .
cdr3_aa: CASSYLVGYGYTF
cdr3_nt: TGTGCCAGCAGTTACCTTGTCGGGTATGGCTACACCTTC

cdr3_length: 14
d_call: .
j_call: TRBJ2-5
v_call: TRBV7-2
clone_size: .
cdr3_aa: CASSSGQIQETQYF
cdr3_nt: TGTGCCAGCAGCTCGGGACAAATACAAGAGACCCAGTACTTC

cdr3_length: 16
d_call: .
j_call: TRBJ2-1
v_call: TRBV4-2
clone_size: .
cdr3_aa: CASSQGYSSSYNEQFF
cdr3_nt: TGTGCCAGCAGCCAAGGTTACTCGAGCTCCTACAATGAGCAGTTCTTC

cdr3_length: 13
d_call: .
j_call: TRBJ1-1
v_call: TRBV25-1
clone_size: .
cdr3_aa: CASKVPGGTEAFF
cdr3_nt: TGTGCCAGCAAAGTCCCCGGGGGTACTGAAGCTTTCTTT

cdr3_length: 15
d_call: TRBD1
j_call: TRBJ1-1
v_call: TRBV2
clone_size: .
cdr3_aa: CASSSTGGGAIEAFF
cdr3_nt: TGTGCCAGCAGTAGCACGGGAGGGGGCGCGATTGAAGCTTTCTTT

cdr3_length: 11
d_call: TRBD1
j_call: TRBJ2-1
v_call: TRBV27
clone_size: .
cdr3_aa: CASSPGGEQFF
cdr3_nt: TGTGCCAGCAGCCCAGGGGGTGAGCAGTTCTTC

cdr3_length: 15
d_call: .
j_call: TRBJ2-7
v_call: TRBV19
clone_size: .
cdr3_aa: CASSPDPVVNYEQYF
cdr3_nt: TGTGCCAGTAGTCCAGATCCCGTGGTTAACTACGAGCAGTACTTC

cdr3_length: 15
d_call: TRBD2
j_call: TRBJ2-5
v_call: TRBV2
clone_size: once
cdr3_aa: CASIRLAGYQETQYF
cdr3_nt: TGTGCCAGCATCAGACTAGCGGGGTACCAAGAGACCCAGTACTTC

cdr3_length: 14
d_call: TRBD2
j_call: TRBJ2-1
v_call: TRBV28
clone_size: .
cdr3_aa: CASRYHLTSDEQFF
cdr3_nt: TGTGCCAGCAGATATCACTTAACTAGCGATGAGCAGTTCTTC

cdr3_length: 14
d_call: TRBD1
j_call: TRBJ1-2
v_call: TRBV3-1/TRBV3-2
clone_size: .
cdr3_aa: CASSLRQGPYGYTF
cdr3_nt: TGTGCCAGCAGCCTCCGACAGGGCCCCTATGGCTACACCTTC

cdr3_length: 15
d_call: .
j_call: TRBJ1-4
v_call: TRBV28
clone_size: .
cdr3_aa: CASSYRGAVNEKLFF
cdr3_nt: TGTGCCAGCAGTTACCGTGGGGCAGTTAATGAAAAACTGTTTTTT

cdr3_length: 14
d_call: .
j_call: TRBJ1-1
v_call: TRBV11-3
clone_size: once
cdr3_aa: CASSLGRGSTEAFF
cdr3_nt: TGTGCCAGCAGCTTAGGCAGGGGAAGTACTGAAGCTTTCTTT

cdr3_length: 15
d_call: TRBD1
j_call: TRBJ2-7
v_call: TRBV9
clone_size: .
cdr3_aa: CASSVDPGTGNEQYF
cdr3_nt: TGTGCCAGCAGCGTAGACCCCGGGACAGGGAACGAGCAGTACTTC

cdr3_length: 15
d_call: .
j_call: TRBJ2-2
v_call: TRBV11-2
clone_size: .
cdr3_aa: CASSLHSGNTGELFF
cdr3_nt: TGTGCCAGCAGCCTACATAGCGGGAACACCGGGGAGCTGTTTTTT

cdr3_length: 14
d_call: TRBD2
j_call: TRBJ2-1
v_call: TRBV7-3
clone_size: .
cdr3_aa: CASSNKSGTSSFFF
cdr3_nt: TGTGCCAGCAGCAATAAGTCCGGGACTAGCTCTTTTTTCTTC

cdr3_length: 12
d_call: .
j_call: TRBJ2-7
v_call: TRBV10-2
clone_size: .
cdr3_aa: CASSGHWYEQYF
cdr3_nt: TGCGCCAGCAGTGGGCATTGGTACGAGCAGTACTTC

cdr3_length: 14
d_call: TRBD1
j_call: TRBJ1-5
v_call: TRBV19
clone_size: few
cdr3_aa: CASLDRNSNQPQHF
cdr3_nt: TGTGCCAGTTTGGACAGGAATAGCAATCAGCCCCAGCATTTT

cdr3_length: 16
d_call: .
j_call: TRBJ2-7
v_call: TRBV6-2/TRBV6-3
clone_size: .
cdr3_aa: CASSYSPAAGAYEQYF
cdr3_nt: TGTGCCAGCAGTTACTCGCCGGCCGCCGGGGCCTACGAGCAGTACTTC

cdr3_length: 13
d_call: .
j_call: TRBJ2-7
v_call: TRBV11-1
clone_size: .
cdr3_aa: CASSYGRVEEQYF
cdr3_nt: TGTGCCAGCAGTTACGGCAGGGTAGAAGAGCAGTACTTC

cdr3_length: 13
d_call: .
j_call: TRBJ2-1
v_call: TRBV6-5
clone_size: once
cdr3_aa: CASKQLATNEQFF
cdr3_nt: TGTGCCAGCAAGCAGCTAGCGACCAATGAGCAGTTCTTC

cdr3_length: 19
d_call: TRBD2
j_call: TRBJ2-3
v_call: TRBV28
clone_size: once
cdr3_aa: CASSGTSGSGVGSTDTQYF
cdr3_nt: TGTGCCAGCAGTGGGACTAGCGGGAGCGGTGTGGGTAGCACAGATACGCAGTATTTT